These T cell receptor beta chains were read from a single sample in a study of cytomegalovirus exposure and HLA in healthy donors. Only in-frame clones appear in the TCRdb table, and some are missing; sequencing was by immunoSEQ multiplex PCR. This table lists 65,000 to 85,000 clones. Sequencing was done on a sample of PBMCs. These receptors originate from a woman aged 55-69 years in good health and CMV-seronegative. CDR3s include the opening cysteine and the closing phenylalanine or tryptophan. Each record gives: J gene, D gene, V gene, CDR3 length, CDR3 protein, CDR3 DNA. A D gene is named only where the DNA matches it firmly.

TRBJ2-7 | NA | TRBV27 | 15 | CASSVSSRGIYEQYF | TGTGCCAGCAGCGTTAGCTCCCGAGGGATCTACGAGCAGTACTTC
TRBJ2-5 | NA | TRBV7-9 | 15 | CASSLGVGRGGTQYF | TGTGCCAGCAGCTTAGGGGTGGGTCGTGGCGGGACCCAGTACTTC
TRBJ2-5 | TRBD1 | TRBV5-1 | 14 | CASRDRGYQETQYF | TGCGCCAGCAGAGACAGGGGGTACCAAGAGACCCAGTACTTC
TRBJ2-1 | NA | TRBV6-5 | 11 | CASSGRAEQFF | TGTGCCAGCAGTGGGCGGGCTGAGCAGTTCTTC
TRBJ2-7 | NA | TRBV28 | 12 | CASSSDGYEQYF | TGTGCCAGCAGTAGCGACGGATACGAGCAGTACTTC
TRBJ2-7 | NA | TRBV27 | 14 | CASSETGNSYEQYF | TGTGCCAGCAGTGAGACAGGAAACAGCTACGAGCAGTACTTC
TRBJ1-3 | TRBD1 | TRBV7-9 | 15 | CASSPSTGAGNTIYF | TGTGCCAGCAGCCCGTCGACAGGGGCAGGAAACACCATATATTTT
TRBJ2-5 | TRBD2 | TRBV4-2 | 15 | CASSQEERGGETQYF | TGTGCCAGCAGCCAAGAGGAGCGGGGCGGAGAGACCCAGTACTTC
TRBJ1-1 | NA | TRBV6-1 | 14 | CASSTKDRNTEAFF | TGTGCCAGCAGTACGAAGGACAGGAACACTGAAGCTTTCTTT
TRBJ1-5 | NA | TRBV28 | 13 | CASSIDRWQPQHF | TGTGCCAGCAGCATAGACAGGTGGCAGCCCCAGCATTTT
TRBJ1-3 | TRBD1 | TRBV5-1 | 14 | CASSPRGSGNTIYF | TGCGCCAGCAGTCCCAGGGGGTCTGGAAACACCATATATTTT
TRBJ2-1 | NA | TRBV27 | 15 | CASSLSVTYYNEQFF | TGTGCCAGCAGTTTATCGGTAACATACTACAATGAGCAGTTCTTC
TRBJ2-5 | TRBD2 | TRBV5-4 | 16 | CASSPIVGRAVETQYF | TGTGCCAGCAGCCCTATAGTCGGGAGGGCGGTAGAGACCCAGTACTTC
TRBJ2-7 | TRBD1 | TRBV2 | 12 | CASSGQGFEQYF | TGTGCCAGCAGCGGACAGGGTTTCGAGCAGTACTTC
TRBJ1-5 | TRBD1 | TRBV5-8 | 16 | CASSLGGGQGGWPQHF | TGTGCCAGCAGCTTGGGGGGGGGACAGGGAGGTTGGCCCCAGCATTTT
TRBJ2-2 | NA | TRBV5-1 | 14 | CASSFGGDLGELFF | TGCGCCAGCAGCTTCGGCGGCGATCTCGGGGAGCTGTTTTTT
TRBJ2-7 | TRBD2 | TRBV29-1 | 13 | CSVEGTRDYEQYF | TGCAGCGTTGAGGGGACTAGAGACTACGAGCAGTACTTC
TRBJ1-1 | NA | TRBV7-7 | 17 | CASSQPPPGVSVSEAFF | TGTGCTAGCAGCCAACCCCCCCCCGGAGTAAGTGTTAGTGAAGCTTTCTTT
TRBJ1-5 | NA | TRBV19 | 13 | CASSRPGIQPQHF | TGTGCCAGTAGTCGCCCAGGGATTCAGCCCCAGCATTTT
TRBJ2-7 | TRBD1 | TRBV11-3 | 14 | CASSKQGNSYEQYF | TGTGCCAGCAGCAAACAGGGGAACTCCTACGAGCAGTACTTC
TRBJ2-7 | NA | TRBV21-1 | 19 | CASGSETSGSPPRCYEQYF | TGTGCCAGCGGCAGCGAGACTAGCGGGAGCCCCCCGCGATGTTACGAGCAGTACTTC
TRBJ2-1 | TRBD2 | TRBV4-1 | 19 | CASSRLGTGTSGRGDEQFF | TGCGCCAGCAGCCGACTGGGGACCGGGACTAGCGGGAGAGGGGATGAGCAGTTCTTC
TRBJ2-3 | TRBD2 | TRBV11-2 | 16 | CASSKTGLAMLNTQYF | TGTGCCAGCAGCAAGACGGGACTAGCGATGTTGAATACGCAGTATTTT
TRBJ1-2 | NA | TRBV28 | 16 | CASAIPAGSSNYGYTF | TGTGCCAGCGCTATTCCCGCGGGCAGTTCTAACTATGGCTACACCTTC
TRBJ2-7 | TRBD1 | TRBV27 | 13 | CASSRGTGAEQYF | TGTGCCAGCAGCCGGGGGACAGGGGCGGAGCAGTACTTC
TRBJ1-5 | NA | TRBV28 | 16 | CASSSMDSSSNQPQHF | TGTGCCAGCAGTTCAATGGACAGTAGTAGCAATCAGCCCCAGCATTTT
TRBJ2-3 | NA | TRBV9 | 16 | CASSVVSSPSTDTQYF | TGTGCCAGCAGCGTAGTTTCTAGCCCCTCCACAGATACGCAGTATTTT
TRBJ1-1 | NA | TRBV21-1 | 16 | CASSKGDRGPRTEAFF | TGTGCCAGCAGCAAAGGGGACAGGGGCCCGCGAACTGAAGCTTTCTTT
TRBJ2-1 | NA | TRBV6-1 | 15 | CASSESGGNQVEQFF | TGTGCCAGCAGTGAAAGTGGGGGGAACCAGGTTGAGCAGTTCTTC
TRBJ1-2 | NA | TRBV27 | 14 | CASSPTVANYGYTF | TGTGCCAGCTCCCCGACAGTAGCTAACTATGGCTACACCTTC
TRBJ2-3 | TRBD2 | TRBV5-1 | 15 | CASSLAGGSTDTQYF | TGCGCCAGCTCGCTAGCGGGAGGGAGCACAGATACGCAGTATTTT
TRBJ2-2 | TRBD2 | TRBV10-3 | 15 | CAILLAGRNTGELFF | TGTGCCATCCTTCTAGCGGGACGGAACACCGGGGAGCTGTTTTTT
TRBJ2-7 | TRBD1 | TRBV12-5 | 14 | CDPLRDRGNYEQYF | TGTGACCCCCTCCGGGACAGGGGGAATTACGAGCAGTACTTC
TRBJ2-1 | NA | TRBV11-2 | 13 | CASSGAGSNEQFF | TGTGCCAGCAGCGGCGCTGGGAGCAATGAGCAGTTCTTC
TRBJ2-7 | TRBD2 | TRBV9 | 15 | CASSEESGRTYEQYF | TGTGCCAGCAGCGAAGAAAGCGGGAGGACCTACGAGCAGTACTTC
TRBJ1-1 | TRBD1 | TRBV9 | 14 | CASNTRGLNTEAFF | TGTGCCAGCAATACCAGGGGGCTGAACACTGAAGCTTTCTTT
TRBJ2-7 | TRBD1 | TRBV19 | 14 | CASSPGTANYEQYF | TGTGCCAGTAGTCCAGGGACAGCCAACTACGAGCAGTACTTC
TRBJ2-2 | NA | TRBV7-2 | 15 | CASSRLQGNTGELFF | TGTGCCAGCAGCCGCTTGCAGGGGAACACCGGGGAGCTGTTTTTT
TRBJ1-5 | NA | TRBV4-3 | 15 | CASSQGLGGSQPQHF | TGCGCCAGCAGCCAAGGACTTGGGGGGAGTCAGCCCCAGCATTTT
TRBJ1-3 | NA | TRBV18 | 17 | CASSRQIDTHSGNTIYF | TGTGCCAGCTCACGCCAAATCGACACCCACTCTGGAAACACCATATATTTT